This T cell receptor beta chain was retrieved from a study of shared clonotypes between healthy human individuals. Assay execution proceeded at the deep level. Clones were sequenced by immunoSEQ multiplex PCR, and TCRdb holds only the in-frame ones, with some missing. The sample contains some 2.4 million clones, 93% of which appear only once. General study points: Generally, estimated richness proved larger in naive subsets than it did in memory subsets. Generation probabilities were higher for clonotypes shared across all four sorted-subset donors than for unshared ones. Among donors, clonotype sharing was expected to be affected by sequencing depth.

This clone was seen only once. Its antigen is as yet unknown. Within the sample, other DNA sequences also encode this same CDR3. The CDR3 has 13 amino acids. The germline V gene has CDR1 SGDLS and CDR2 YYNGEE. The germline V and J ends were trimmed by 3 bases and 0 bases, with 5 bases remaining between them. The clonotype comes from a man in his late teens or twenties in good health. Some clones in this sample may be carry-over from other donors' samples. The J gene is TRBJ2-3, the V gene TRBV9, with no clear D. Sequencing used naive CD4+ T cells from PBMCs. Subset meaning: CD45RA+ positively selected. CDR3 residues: CASSASSTDTQYF. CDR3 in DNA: TGTGCCAGCAGCGCGTCTAGCACAGATACGCAGTATTTT.